Following are 11 T cell receptor beta chains from one sample sequenced in a study of shared clonotypes between healthy human individuals. Sequencing used immunoSEQ multiplex PCR; TCRdb keeps in-frame clones, though not all of them. Here the sample spans about 980,000 clones, approximately 80% being singletons. The sequenced sample was memory CD4+ T cells sorted from blood. The sample's subset: CD45RA-negative fraction. The source of these receptors is a young man in good health.

Details on this clone: This sample includes further DNA sequences coding for the same CDR3. V usage is TRBV29-1 and J usage is TRBJ1-2; D call uncertain. The CDR3 contains 11 residues. Germline CDR1 reads SQVTM; CDR2 reads ANQGSEA. Deletions cut 1 base from V and 0 bases from J, with 0 bases between. The CDR3: CSVEANYGYTF. Written as DNA, the CDR3 is TGCAGCGTTGAAGCTAACTATGGCTACACCTTC.

The rearrangement links TRBV5-4 to TRBJ2-3; D is uncertain. V shed 4 bases and J shed 0 bases, with 15 bases lying between them. Germline CDR1 is SGHNT and CDR2 is YYREEE (reference sequence). The CDR3 covers 16 residues. For the CDR3, the DNA is TGTGCCAGCAGCCCAAATGCTGGCCTTAGCACAGATACGCAGTATTTT. The encoded protein is CASSPNAGLSTDTQYF.

V usage is TRBV14 and J usage is TRBJ1-4; D is unresolved. The germline gives CDR1 SGHDN, CDR2 FVKESK. V shed 0 bases and J shed 0 bases, with 11 bases lying between them. The CDR3 is made up of 17 amino acids. CDR3 nucleotide sequence: TGTGCCAGCAGCCAAGATCCGGTCCCCGCAACTAATGAAAAACTGTTTTTT. Protein sequence: CASSQDPVPATNEKLFF.

The V and J genes are TRBV5-1 and TRBJ2-2, with D possibly being TRBD1 or TRBD2 (6 bases each). CDR1 SGHRS and CDR2 YFSETQ come from the germline V gene. The CDR3 spans 14 residues. V was clipped by 7 bases and J by 0 bases, with 10 bases between them. The CDR3 spells CASDRGPNTGELFF. Here the CDR3 DNA reads TGCGCCAGCGATCGGGGGCCGAACACCGGGGAGCTGTTTTTT.

This clone was recorded many times. The chain is built from TRBV30 and TRBJ1-4, with 7 nucleotides matching TRBD1. CDR1 is GTSNPN, CDR2 SVGIG, per germline (reference sequence). The CDR3 extends over 14 amino acids. The J segment lost 7 bases and the V segment lost 4 bases, leaving 9 bases of the junction unmatched. CDR3 DNA sequence: TGTGCCTGGAACCAGGGGGGGCCGATTGAAAAACTGTTTTTT. Its translation: CAWNQGGPIEKLFF.

The chain carries TRBV19 and TRBJ2-3, with 7 positions matching TRBD1. V was clipped by 10 bases and J by 2 bases; unmatched bases: 9. Germline CDR1 reads LNHDA; CDR2 reads SQIVND (reference sequence). CDR3 size: 14 residues. The CDR3 loop reads CATRRQGLTDTQYF. Written as DNA, the CDR3 is TGTGCCACCAGAAGACAGGGCCTCACAGATACGCAGTATTTT.

This clone has only one observation. V gene TRBV6-5 combines with J gene TRBJ1-5, with 9 bases fitting TRBD1. V shed 5 bases, J shed 4 bases, and the junction held 3 bases outside the gene matches. The CDR3 is 14 amino acids. CDR1 and CDR2 (germline): MNHEY, SVGAGI. The CDR3 here is CASSPQGANQPQHF. Here the CDR3 DNA reads TGTGCCAGCAGTCCACAGGGGGCGAATCAGCCCCAGCATTTT.

The chain recombines TRBV19 with TRBJ1-6, with D perhaps matching TRBD1 (5 bases). The CDR3 is 15 amino acids. The ends were cut back, 3 bases at V and 7 bases at J, with 13 bases in the middle. In germline, CDR1 is LNHDA, CDR2 SQIVND (reference sequence). In DNA, the CDR3 is TGTGCCAGTAGTATTGAGGGGTTTCGCAATTCACCCCTCCACTTT. Its protein is CASSIEGFRNSPLHF.

The gene calls are TRBV6-5 and TRBJ1-3; no reliable D call. The V and J ends lost 4 bases and 0 bases respectively, with 13 bases between them. This CDR3 region has 16 residues. Looked up from germline, CDR1 is MNHEY and CDR2 is SVGAGI. In DNA form, the CDR3 reads TGTGCCAGCAGTTCCTATATCTTAAGCTCTGGAAACACCATATATTTT. The encoded protein is CASSSYILSSGNTIYF.

The chain links TRBV6-6 to TRBJ1-5; 7 bases match TRBD1. The CDR3 loop spans 14 amino acids. Per the germline V gene, CDR1 is MNHNY and CDR2 is SVGAGI (reference sequence). Trimming took 6 bases from V and 3 from J; bases not matched to a gene: 5. The CDR3 here is CASSFDRDNQPQHF. In nucleotides, the CDR3 is TGTGCCAGCAGCTTCGACAGGGACAATCAGCCCCAGCATTTT.

In its sample, this clone was seen once. V gene TRBV5-1 combines with J gene TRBJ2-2; D may correspond to TRBD1 or TRBD2 (5 bases each). The V gene's germline CDR1 is SGHRS and CDR2 YFSETQ. V shed 0 bases and J shed 6 bases, with 15 bases lying between them. The CDR3 is 16 amino acids. CDR3 protein: CASSLGQLVSAGELFF. The CDR3 DNA follows: TGCGCCAGCAGCTTGGGACAGCTTGTTAGCGCCGGGGAGCTGTTTTTT.